These T cell receptor beta chains were read from a single sample in a study of blood T cells in healthy people across ages. TCRdb fed the 5' RACE reads into MiXCR, producing one record per CDR3 protein. This repertoire shows around 1,000,000 distinct CDR3 sequences, almost 25% found once; its top ten account for 0.65% to 0.75%. These data are also associated with another study on T cells of mothers and their children.

Sequencing was carried out using blood. The receptors were gathered from a girl under 10 years old in good health. Each CDR3 is given with its conserved first and last residue. Expanded clones get a size class; other rows say once, few or many, or leave the size out.

. TRBJ2-3 TRBV7-3 CASSSPGFTDTQYF
few TRBJ2-5 TRBV20-1 CSASRVGGTRETQYF
. TRBJ2-3 TRBV29-1 CSVSRAGTDTQYF
. TRBJ2-1 TRBV29-1 CSVFPVGLTYNEQFF
few TRBJ2-7 TRBV13 CASSRPGQGLYEQYF
few TRBJ2-5 TRBV7-2 CASSLHFQETQYF
. TRBJ2-1 TRBV5-1 CASSAGLAGSNEQFF
few TRBJ1-1 TRBV28 CASDDSALSEAFF
. TRBJ2-6 TRBV29-1 CSVESVGANVLTF
few TRBJ2-1 TRBV28 CASSSLGQAATYEQFF
. TRBJ1-4 TRBV4-3 CASSQDVGYLRISEKLFF
few TRBJ2-5 TRBV7-8 CASSLESPGSQETQYF
. TRBJ2-2 TRBV5-1 CASSSPLRAVNTGELFF
few TRBJ1-1 TRBV24-1 CATSEGGGTEAFF
. TRBJ2-3 TRBV3-1 CASSQGQSNTDTQYF
few . TRBV29-1 CSFTSSYEQYF
once TRBJ2-4 TRBV7-2 CASSLAGVGAKNIQYF
. TRBJ2-3 TRBV20-1 CSPKPWEEVDTQYF
few TRBJ1-4 TRBV4-2 CASSQGRGDGEKLFF
. TRBJ1-2 TRBV12-3/TRBV12-4 CASRATDRGHYGYTF
. TRBJ1-4 TRBV6-1 CASSERGSAKLFF
. TRBJ1-4 TRBV9 CASSVTSDRFNEKLFF
. TRBJ1-1 TRBV6-5 CASKITPGSEAFF
. TRBJ1-2 TRBV7-9 CASSSTFFAYGYTF
once TRBJ1-2 TRBV7-2 CASSSYRGRTGYTF
. TRBJ1-2 TRBV11-2 CASSSRGGVVYGYTF
. TRBJ1-1 TRBV10-3 CAISESDVEAFLEAFF
few TRBJ2-2 TRBV5-5 CASSFLNTATGELFF
few TRBJ2-3 TRBV12-3/TRBV12-4 CASSLAREPDTQYF
few TRBJ2-1 TRBV9 CASSATGYNEQFF
many TRBJ2-7 TRBV9 CASSGTGDEQYF
few TRBJ1-1 TRBV6-2/TRBV6-3 CASSSWDSSRAEAFF
few . TRBV20-1 CSASSGPSYEQYF
. TRBJ1-2 TRBV27 CASSFIGTGDYGYTF
few TRBJ1-2 TRBV4-1 CASSQGQSGYGYTF